The 28 T cell receptor beta chains listed next were all sequenced from one sample in a study of blood T cell repertoires in COVID-19. The table came from immunoSEQ multiplex PCR; TCRdb's copy has only in-frame clones and leaves some out. This sample yields 120,000 to 150,000 clones, of which approximately 91% are seen a single time; 2.3% belongs to the top ten. What was sequenced was peripheral blood. These receptors originate from a human donor in a cohort sampled during active COVID-19.

V usage is TRBV19 and J usage is TRBJ2-5; tentative D call: TRBD1 (6 bases). The V end was cut by 4 bases, the J end by 5 bases, with 11 bases between. This CDR3 spans 13 amino acids. The germline CDR1 and CDR2 sequences are LNHDA and SQIVND (reference sequence). CDR3 residues: CASSTDRYETQYF. Here the CDR3 DNA reads TGTGCCAGTAGTACCGACAGGTACGAGACCCAGTACTTC.

The chain joins TRBV19 to TRBJ2-1; 7 nucleotides line up with TRBD2. V was pared by 5 bases and J by 6 bases, with 4 bases of the junction left unmatched. CDR3 length: 13 amino acids. Germline V gives CDR1 LNHDA, CDR2 SQIVND (reference sequence). The CDR3 DNA reads TGTGCCAGTAGTGTAGGCGGGGGCAATGAGCAGTTCTTC. Protein sequence: CASSVGGGNEQFF.

The V call is TRBV9, the J call TRBJ2-5; D might be TRBD1 (6 bases). Germline CDR1 is SGDLS and CDR2 is YYNGEE. This CDR3 contains 14 residues. V was pared by 4 bases and J by 2 bases, with 12 bases between. The CDR3 DNA reads TGTGCCAGCAGCCCAAGAGGGGGTCAAGAGACCCAGTACTTC. It encodes CASSPRGGQETQYF. Full variable domain (rest looked up from reference TRBV9 and TRBJ2-5): DSGVTQTPKHLITATGQRVTLRCSPRSGDLSVYWYQQSLDQGLQFLIQYYNGEERAKGNILERFSAQQFPDLHSELNLSSLELGDSALYFCASSPRGGQETQYFGPGTRLLVL.

This clone was counted a single time. V is TRBV3-1 (or the pseudogene TRBV3-2) and J is TRBJ1-2; 10 bases match TRBD1. The CDR3 has 15 residues. V lost 0 bases, J lost 8 bases, and 6 bases stayed unmatched. CDR1 and CDR2 from the germline V gene are LGHDT and YNNKEL (reference sequence). CDR3 DNA: TGTGCCAGCAGCCAAGATGTGACAGGGGGCGACGGCTACACCTTC. It specifies CASSQDVTGGDGYTF.

This clone appeared a single time. V is TRBV18 and J is TRBJ2-5; tentatively, D is TRBD2 (6 bases). CDR3 size: 15 residues. Germline V gene data show CDR1 as KGHSH and CDR2 as LQKENI. V lost 5 bases, J lost 3 bases, and 16 bases lay in between. The CDR3 region has the DNA TGTGCCAGCTCAACACGGACTACACGGGAAGAGACCCAGTACTTC. This translates into CASSTRTTREETQYF.

The rearrangement joins TRBV6-5 to TRBJ2-1; the match to TRBD2 covers 9 bases. V was clipped by 3 bases and J by 9 bases; unmatched bases: 9. Germline CDR1 reads MNHEY; CDR2 reads SVGAGI. The CDR3 runs to 15 residues. In nucleotides, the CDR3 is TGTGCCAGCAGTTATGCGGGAGGGAGGTCGAGTGAGCAGTTCTTC. Translated: CASSYAGGRSSEQFF.

J is TRBJ2-5 and V is TRBV5-4, with TRBD2 identical over 11 bases. The germline gives CDR1 SGHNT, CDR2 YYREEE (reference sequence). The CDR3 contains 14 residues. V lost 3 bases, J lost 4 bases, and 2 bases stayed unmatched. CDR3 protein: CASSYSGGAETQYF. DNA for the CDR3: TGTGCCAGCAGCTATAGCGGGGGGGCAGAGACCCAGTACTTC.

This clone has a handful of counts. This chain uses TRBV6-5 with TRBJ1-5, with 9 bases fitting TRBD1. CDR3 length equals 15 residues. V shed 6 bases, J shed 3 bases, and the junction held 6 bases outside the gene matches. Germline assignment: CDR1 MNHEY and CDR2 SVGAGI. The CDR3 protein is CASRRQGVFNQPQHF. In DNA, the CDR3 is TGTGCCAGCAGAAGACAGGGGGTTTTCAATCAGCCCCAGCATTTT.

The V and J genes are TRBV4-3 and TRBJ1-6, with a weak D call TRBD1 (6 bases). The V end lost 6 bases, the J end lost 10 bases, and 19 bases lay between the germline ends. CDR3 size: 15 residues. Germline CDR1 and CDR2: LGHNA and YSLEER. The CDR3 bases are TGCGCCAGCAGATATACCGGGACACCCATCTCACCCCTCCACTTT. Its translation is CASRYTGTPISPLHF.

V usage is TRBV4-2 and J usage is TRBJ2-3; 10 bases agree with TRBD2. The CDR3 length is 18 residues. Germline values: CDR1 LGHNA, CDR2 YNFKEQ. V shed 0 bases and J 1 base; nucleotides not matched to a gene: 7. CDR3: CASSQDWSSGGGTDTQYF. CDR3 DNA sequence: TGTGCCAGCAGCCAAGATTGGTCTAGCGGGGGTGGCACAGATACGCAGTATTTT.

The rearrangement joins TRBV29-1 to TRBJ2-5; 13 bases are a match to TRBD2. CDR3 length: 14 residues. J was trimmed by 5 bases and V by 7 bases; bases with no gene match: 7. CDR1 and CDR2 (germline): SQVTM, ANQGSEA. This CDR3 reads CSGTSGSQKETQYF. DNA of the CDR3: TGCAGCGGGACTAGCGGGAGCCAAAAGGAGACCCAGTACTTC.

The chain links TRBV19 to TRBJ1-3; 11 positions match TRBD1. Germline V gene lookup returns CDR1 LNHDA and CDR2 SQIVND (reference sequence). The CDR3 loop spans 15 amino acids. The V segment lost 5 bases and the J segment 3 bases; nucleotides outside the gene matches: 3. The CDR3 bases are TGTGCCAGTAGTGGGACAGGGGGAAGTGGAAACACCATATATTTT. Translated: CASSGTGGSGNTIYF.

The rearrangement joins TRBV5-8 to TRBJ1-1; no clear D gene. CDR3 length: 13 amino acids. V gave up 2 bases and J gave up 0 bases, with 5 bases separating them. CDR1 is SGHTS and CDR2 is YDEGEE in the germline V gene. CDR3 sequence: CASSFEVNTEAFF. The CDR3 nucleotides read TGTGCCAGCAGCTTCGAGGTGAACACTGAAGCTTTCTTT.

V gene TRBV18 combines with J gene TRBJ1-6; 8 bases map to TRBD1. CDR1 is KGHSH and CDR2 is LQKENI in the germline V gene. Trimming at V came to 1 base and at J to 4 bases, leaving 6 bases not matched to a gene. The CDR3 consists of 17 residues. In nucleotides, the CDR3 is TGTGCCAGCTCACCACTTCCCGGACAGGGTTATAATTCACCCCTCCACTTT. This translates into CASSPLPGQGYNSPLHF.

The chain carries TRBV28 and TRBJ2-7, with TRBD2 identical over 11 bases. The CDR3 has 18 amino acids. Germline values: CDR1 MDHEN, CDR2 SYDVKM. V dropped 3 bases and J dropped 6; count of bases not matched to a gene: 16. CDR3 sequence reads: CASSLSNLAGGLSSEQYF. The CDR3 nucleotides read TGTGCCAGCAGTTTGAGTAATCTAGCGGGGGGTCTCTCAAGCGAGCAGTACTTC.

This chain connects TRBV7-9 to TRBJ2-3, with D tentatively TRBD2 (7 bases). The CDR3 has 16 amino acids. V shed 11 bases and J shed 0 bases, with 21 bases lying between them. CDR1 SEHNR and CDR2 FQNEAQ come from the germline V gene (reference sequence). This CDR3 reads CASGAGAVYSTDTQYF. CDR3 DNA: TGTGCCTCGGGGGCGGGGGCCGTCTATAGCACAGATACGCAGTATTTT.

The rearrangement uses TRBV29-1 and TRBJ2-1, with 12 bases that match TRBD2. The germline CDR1 and CDR2 sequences are SQVTM and ANQGSEA. This CDR3 is 15 amino acids long. V lost 8 bases and J lost 8; bases outside the gene matches: 13. CDR3 amino acids: CSLWGGTSGSYEQFF. The CDR3 DNA reads TGCAGCCTATGGGGGGGGACTAGCGGGTCCTATGAGCAGTTCTTC.

This clone showed up just a few times. This rearrangement joins TRBV19 to TRBJ2-5; D gene unclear. Germline CDR1 LNHDA, CDR2 SQIVND (reference sequence). There are 16 residues in the CDR3. V lost 6 bases to trimming and J lost 4 bases, with 21 bases between them. In DNA, the CDR3 is TGTGCCAGTAGCCCTCTTGGAGTGCTAGGAAGAGAGACCCAGTACTTC. It specifies CASSPLGVLGRETQYF.

The chain recombines TRBV7-2 with TRBJ1-1; the D is unclear. V gave up 4 bases and J gave up 0 bases, with 6 bases separating them. This CDR3 has 13 amino acids. The germline CDR1 and CDR2 sequences are SGHTA and FQGNSA. The CDR3 protein is CASSSNLNTEAFF. The CDR3 DNA reads as TGTGCCAGCAGCTCCAATTTGAACACTGAAGCTTTCTTT.

The rearrangement uses TRBV7-3 and TRBJ2-1; weak D call: TRBD2 (6 bases). Germline V CDR1 and CDR2: SGHTA, FQGTGA. V was cut by 2 bases and J by 0 bases, with 11 bases left in between. The CDR3 covers 16 residues. The chain's CDR3 is CASSLGGLGSYNEQFF. The CDR3 DNA follows: TGTGCCAGCAGCTTAGGGGGACTGGGCTCCTACAATGAGCAGTTCTTC.

This CDR3 reads CASSSNAYGYTF. CDR3 in DNA: TGTGCCAGCAGCTCCAACGCGTATGGCTACACCTTC. The gene calls are TRBV7-2 and TRBJ1-2; D is unclear. Deletions cut 4 bases from V and 5 bases from J, with 8 bases between. Per the germline V gene, CDR1 is SGHTA and CDR2 is FQGNSA. The CDR3 length is 12 residues.

The rearrangement joins TRBV5-6 to TRBJ2-6; TRBD2 might be the D (5 bases). Deletions cut 3 bases from V and 2 bases from J, with 18 bases between. CDR3 size: 18 residues. Germline values: CDR1 SGHDT, CDR2 YYEEEE. CDR3 nucleotides: TGTGCCAGCAGCTCTGAGCGGTTTACTATGGCTGGGGCCAACGTCCTGACTTTC. Protein sequence: CASSSERFTMAGANVLTF. Looking up the rest from reference TRBV5-6 and TRBJ2-6 gives the full variable domain: DAGVTQSPTHLIKTRGQQVTLRCSPKSGHDTVSWYQQALGQGPQFIFQYYEEEERQRGNFPDRFSGHQFPNYSSELNVNALLLGDSALYLCASSSERFTMAGANVLTFGAGSRLTVL.

This chain links TRBV7-2 with TRBJ2-5; possible D gene TRBD1, 6 bases. CDR1 is SGHTA, CDR2 FQGNSA, per germline. V lost 5 bases, J lost 6 bases, and 13 bases lay in between. The CDR3 length is 13 residues. The CDR3 region is CASSEGVIQTQYF. CDR3 nucleotides: TGTGCCAGCAGCGAGGGGGTAATACAGACCCAGTACTTC.

The chain employs TRBV7-9 and TRBJ2-7, with 7 bases aligning to TRBD2. This CDR3 region has 16 residues. The V segment lost 5 bases and the J segment 0 bases; nucleotides outside the gene matches: 10. The germline V gene encodes CDR1 SEHNR and CDR2 FQNEAQ (reference sequence). The CDR3 is CASSLLASGSSYEQYF. CDR3 sequence (DNA): TGTGCCAGCAGCCTGCTGGCTAGCGGAAGCTCCTACGAGCAGTACTTC. The full variable domain, in which reference TRBV7-9 and TRBJ2-7 provide the parts outside the CDR3, is DTGVSQNPRHKITKRGQNVTFRCDPISEHNRLYWYRQTLGQGPEFLTYFQNEAQLEKSRLLSDRFSAERPKGSFSTLEIQRTEQGDSAMYLCASSLLASGSSYEQYFGPGTRLTVT.

V is TRBV19 and J is TRBJ1-3, with a tentative D call TRBD1 (5 bases). The CDR3 has 15 amino acids. Trimming shortened V by 6 bases and J by 3 bases, and 15 bases separated the two germline ends. CDR1 and CDR2 from the germline V gene are LNHDA and SQIVND (reference sequence). In DNA form, the CDR3 reads TGTGCCAGTAGCAACCTGGACATCGGTGGAAACACCATATATTTT. It is translated as CASSNLDIGGNTIYF.

This chain connects TRBV15 to TRBJ2-1; D perhaps matches TRBD1 (6 bases). The V and J ends lost 3 bases and 7 bases respectively, with 13 bases between them. Germline CDR1 reads LNHNV; CDR2 reads YYDKDF (reference sequence). This CDR3 contains 14 residues. CDR3 sequence reads: CATSRNLQGNEQFF. In DNA, the CDR3 is TGTGCCACCAGCAGGAATTTGCAGGGGAATGAGCAGTTCTTC. The complete variable domain, with remaining parts taken from reference TRBV15 and TRBJ2-1, reads DAMVIQNPRYQVTQFGKPVTLSCSQTLNHNVMYWYQQKSSQAPKLLFHYYDKDFNNEADTPDNFQSRRPNTSFCFLDIRSPGLGDTAMYLCATSRNLQGNEQFFGPGTRLTVL.

V and J are TRBV4-3 and TRBJ2-1; D is possibly TRBD1 (5 bases). The CDR3 consists of 15 residues. Trimming left V 4 bases short and J 0 bases short, with 10 bases between. Germline V gene sequence: CDR1 LGHNA, CDR2 YSLEER. CDR3 protein: CASSRRQSSYNEQFF. The CDR3 DNA reads as TGCGCCAGCAGCCGTAGACAGAGCTCCTACAATGAGCAGTTCTTC.

The table lists this clone with a count of one. The rearrangement joins TRBV28 to TRBJ2-7; D call uncertain. V shed 6 bases and J shed 1 base, with 19 bases lying between them. The germline gives CDR1 MDHEN, CDR2 SYDVKM. The CDR3 is 16 residues long. CDR3 in DNA: TGTGCCAGCAGGGGTTCTGGATCGCGGCGGTCCTACGAGCAGTACTTC. Translating it yields CASRGSGSRRSYEQYF.